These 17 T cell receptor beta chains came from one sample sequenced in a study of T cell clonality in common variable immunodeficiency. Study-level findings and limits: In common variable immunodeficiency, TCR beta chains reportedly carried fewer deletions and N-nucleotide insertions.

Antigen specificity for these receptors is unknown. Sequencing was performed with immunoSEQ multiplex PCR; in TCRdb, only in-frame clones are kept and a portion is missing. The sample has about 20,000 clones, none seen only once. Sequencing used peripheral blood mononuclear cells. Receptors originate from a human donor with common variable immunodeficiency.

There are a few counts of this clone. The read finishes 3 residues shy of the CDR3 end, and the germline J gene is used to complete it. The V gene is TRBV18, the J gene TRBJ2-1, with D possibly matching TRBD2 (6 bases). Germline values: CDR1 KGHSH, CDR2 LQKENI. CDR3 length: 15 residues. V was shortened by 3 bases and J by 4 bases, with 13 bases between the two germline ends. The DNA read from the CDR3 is TGTGCCAGCTCACCCGAACGGGGGACTTACAATGAG. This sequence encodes CASSPERGTYNE. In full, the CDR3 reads CASSPERGTYNEQFF.

The CDR3 DNA, read in part, is TGTGCCAGCAGCTCCCGGGACAGGGGGACCATTGAA. This gives the protein CASSSRDRGTIE. The CDR3 as a whole reads CASSSRDRGTIEAFF. V usage is TRBV7-9 and J usage is TRBJ1-1; 11 bases agree with TRBD1. The read halts 3 residues ahead of the CDR3 end, with the missing end drawn from the germline J gene. From germline, CDR1 is SEHNR and CDR2 FQNEAQ (reference sequence). CDR3 size: 15 residues. V lost 4 bases and J lost 7; bases outside the gene matches: 8. Together with reference TRBV7-9 and TRBJ1-1, the CDR3 gives the full variable domain: DTGVSQNPRHKITKRGQNVTFRCDPISEHNRLYWYRQTLGQGPEFLTYFQNEAQLEKSRLLSDRFSAERPKGSFSTLEIQRTEQGDSAMYLCASSSRDRGTIEAFFGQGTRLTVV.

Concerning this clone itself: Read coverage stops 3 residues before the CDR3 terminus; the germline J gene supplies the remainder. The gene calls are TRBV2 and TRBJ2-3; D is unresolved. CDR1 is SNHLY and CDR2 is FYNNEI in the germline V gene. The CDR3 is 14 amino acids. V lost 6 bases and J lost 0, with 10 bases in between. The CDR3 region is CASSVGSSTDTQYF. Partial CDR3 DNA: TGTGCCAGCAGCGTCGGGTCTAGCACAGATACG. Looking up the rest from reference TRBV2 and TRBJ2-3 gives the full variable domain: EPEVTQTPSHQVTQMGQEVILRCVPISNHLYFYWYRQILGQKVEFLVSFYNNEISEKSEIFDDQFSVERPDGSNFTLKIRSTKLEDSAMYFCASSVGSSTDTQYFGPGTRLTVL.

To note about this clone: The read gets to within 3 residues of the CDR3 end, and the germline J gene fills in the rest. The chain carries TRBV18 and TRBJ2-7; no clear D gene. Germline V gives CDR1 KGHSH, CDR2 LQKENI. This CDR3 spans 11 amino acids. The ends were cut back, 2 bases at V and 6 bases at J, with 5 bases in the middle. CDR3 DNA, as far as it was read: TGTGCCAGCTCACCATCCGTCGAG. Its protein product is CASSPSVE. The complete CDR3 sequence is CASSPSVEQYF.

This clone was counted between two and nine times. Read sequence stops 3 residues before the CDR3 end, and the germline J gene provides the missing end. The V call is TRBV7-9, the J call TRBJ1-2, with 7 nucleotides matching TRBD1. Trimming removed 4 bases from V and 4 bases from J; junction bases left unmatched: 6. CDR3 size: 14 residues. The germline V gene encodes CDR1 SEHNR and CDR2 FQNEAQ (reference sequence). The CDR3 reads CASSSPGQSYGYTF. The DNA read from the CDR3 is TGTGCCAGCAGCTCACCGGGACAGTCCTATGGC.

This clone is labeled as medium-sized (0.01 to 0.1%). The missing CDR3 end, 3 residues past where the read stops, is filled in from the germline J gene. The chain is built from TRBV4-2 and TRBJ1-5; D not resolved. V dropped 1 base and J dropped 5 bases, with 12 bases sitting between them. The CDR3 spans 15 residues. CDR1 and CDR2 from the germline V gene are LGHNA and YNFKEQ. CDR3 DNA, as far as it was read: TGTGCCAGCAGCCAAGGGGCAGAGGCCTATCAGCCC. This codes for CASSQGAEAYQP. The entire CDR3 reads CASSQGAEAYQPQHF.

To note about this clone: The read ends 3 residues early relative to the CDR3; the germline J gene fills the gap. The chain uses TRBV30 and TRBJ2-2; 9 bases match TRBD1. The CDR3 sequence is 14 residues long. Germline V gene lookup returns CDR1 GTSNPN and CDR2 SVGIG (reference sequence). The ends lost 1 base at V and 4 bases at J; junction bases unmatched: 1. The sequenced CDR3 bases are TGTGCCTGGAGTGGGGACAGGGCCACCGGGGAG. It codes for CAWSGDRATGE. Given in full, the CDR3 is CAWSGDRATGELFF.

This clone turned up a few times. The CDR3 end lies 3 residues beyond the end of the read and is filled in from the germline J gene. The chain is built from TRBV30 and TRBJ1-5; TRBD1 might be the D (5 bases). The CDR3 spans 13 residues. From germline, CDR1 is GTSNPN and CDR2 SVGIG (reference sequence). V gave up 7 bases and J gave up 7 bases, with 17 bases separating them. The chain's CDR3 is CASWGGSGQPQHF. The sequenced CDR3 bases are TGTGCCTCATGGGGGGGGTCGGGGCAGCCC.

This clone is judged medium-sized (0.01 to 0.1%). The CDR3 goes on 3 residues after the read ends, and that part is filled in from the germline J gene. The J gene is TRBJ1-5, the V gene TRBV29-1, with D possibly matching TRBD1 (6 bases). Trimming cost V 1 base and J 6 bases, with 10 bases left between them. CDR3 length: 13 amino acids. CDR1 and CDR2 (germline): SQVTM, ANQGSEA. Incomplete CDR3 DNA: TGCAGCGTTGAAGGGGGGCCGGGTCAGCCC. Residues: CSVEGGPGQP. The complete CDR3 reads CSVEGGPGQPQHF.

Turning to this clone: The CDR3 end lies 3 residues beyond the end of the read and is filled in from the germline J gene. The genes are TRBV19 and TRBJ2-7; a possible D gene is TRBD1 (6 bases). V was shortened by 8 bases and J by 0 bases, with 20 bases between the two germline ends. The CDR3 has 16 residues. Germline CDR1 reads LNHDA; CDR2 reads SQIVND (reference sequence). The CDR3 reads CASAGSRAGDSYEQYF. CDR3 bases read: TGTGCCAGTGCAGGTTCCAGGGCAGGGGACTCCTACGAG. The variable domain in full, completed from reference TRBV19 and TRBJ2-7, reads DGGITQSPKYLFRKEGQNVTLSCEQNLNHDAMYWYRQDPGQGLRLIYYSQIVNDFQKGDIAEGYSVSREKKESFPLTVTSAQKNPTAFYLCASAGSRAGDSYEQYFGPGTRLTVT.

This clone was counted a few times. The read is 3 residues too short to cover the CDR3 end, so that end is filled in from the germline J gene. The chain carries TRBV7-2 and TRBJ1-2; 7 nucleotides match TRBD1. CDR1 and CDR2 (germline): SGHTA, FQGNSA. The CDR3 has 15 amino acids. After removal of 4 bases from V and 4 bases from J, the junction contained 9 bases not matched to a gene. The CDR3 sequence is CASSSLDRVGYGYTF. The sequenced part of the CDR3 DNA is TGTGCCAGCAGCTCCCTAGACAGGGTGGGCTATGGC.

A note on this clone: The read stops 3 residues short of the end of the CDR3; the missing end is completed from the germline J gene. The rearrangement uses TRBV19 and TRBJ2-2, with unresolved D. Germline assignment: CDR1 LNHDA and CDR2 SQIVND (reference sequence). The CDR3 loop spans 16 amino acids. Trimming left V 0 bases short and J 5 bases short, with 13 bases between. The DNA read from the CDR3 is TGTGCCAGTAGTATAGATCGCCCAATGACTACCGGGGAG. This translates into CASSIDRPMTTGE. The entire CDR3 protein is CASSIDRPMTTGELFF.

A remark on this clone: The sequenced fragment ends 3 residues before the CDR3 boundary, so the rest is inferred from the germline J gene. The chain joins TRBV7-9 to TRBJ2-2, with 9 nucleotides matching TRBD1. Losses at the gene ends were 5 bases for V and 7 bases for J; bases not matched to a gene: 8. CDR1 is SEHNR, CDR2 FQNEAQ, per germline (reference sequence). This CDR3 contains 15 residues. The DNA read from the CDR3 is TGTGCCAGCAGCCCGGCCGGACAGGGGCTCGGGGAG. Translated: CASSPAGQGLGE. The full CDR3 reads CASSPAGQGLGELFF. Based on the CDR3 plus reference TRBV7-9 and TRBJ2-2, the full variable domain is DTGVSQNPRHKITKRGQNVTFRCDPISEHNRLYWYRQTLGQGPEFLTYFQNEAQLEKSRLLSDRFSAERPKGSFSTLEIQRTEQGDSAMYLCASSPAGQGLGELFFGEGSRLTVL.

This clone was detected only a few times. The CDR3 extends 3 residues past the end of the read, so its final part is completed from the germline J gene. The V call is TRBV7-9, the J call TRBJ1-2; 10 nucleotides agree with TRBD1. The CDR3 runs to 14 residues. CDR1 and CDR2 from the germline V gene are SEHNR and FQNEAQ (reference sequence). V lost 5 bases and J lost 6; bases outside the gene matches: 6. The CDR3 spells CASSHPTGGDGYTF. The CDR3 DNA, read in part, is TGTGCCAGCAGCCATCCGACAGGGGGCGATGGC. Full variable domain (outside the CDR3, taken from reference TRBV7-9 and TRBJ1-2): DTGVSQNPRHKITKRGQNVTFRCDPISEHNRLYWYRQTLGQGPEFLTYFQNEAQLEKSRLLSDRFSAERPKGSFSTLEIQRTEQGDSAMYLCASSHPTGGDGYTFGSGTRLTVV.

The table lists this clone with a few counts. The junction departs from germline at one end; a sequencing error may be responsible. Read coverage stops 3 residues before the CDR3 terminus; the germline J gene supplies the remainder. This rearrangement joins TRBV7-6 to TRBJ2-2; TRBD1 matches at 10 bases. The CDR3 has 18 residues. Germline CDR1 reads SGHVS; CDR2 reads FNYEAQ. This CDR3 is CASSSSTGTGVNIGELFF. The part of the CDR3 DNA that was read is TGTGCCAGCAGCTCGAGCACCGGGACAGGGGTAAACATCGGGGAG.

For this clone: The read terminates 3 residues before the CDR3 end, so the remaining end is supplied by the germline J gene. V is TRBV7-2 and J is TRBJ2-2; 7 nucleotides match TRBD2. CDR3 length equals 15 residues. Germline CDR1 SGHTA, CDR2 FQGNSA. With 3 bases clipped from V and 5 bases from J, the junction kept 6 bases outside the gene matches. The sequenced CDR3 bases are TGTGCCAGCAGCTTGTCCAGCGGGACGACCGGGGAG. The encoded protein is CASSLSSGTTGE. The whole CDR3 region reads CASSLSSGTTGELFF.

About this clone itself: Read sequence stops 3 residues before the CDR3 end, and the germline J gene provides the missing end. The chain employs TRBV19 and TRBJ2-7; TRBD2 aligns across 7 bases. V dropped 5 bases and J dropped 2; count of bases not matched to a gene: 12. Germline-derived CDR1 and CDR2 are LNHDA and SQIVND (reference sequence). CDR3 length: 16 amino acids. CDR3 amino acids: CASSAREAGAPYEQYF. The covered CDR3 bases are TGTGCCAGTAGTGCCCGTGAGGCGGGAGCCCCCTACGAG.